This T cell receptor beta chain was found in a study of blood T cell repertoires in COVID-19. Overall study context: COVID-19 samples, acute and convalescent, were from the United States, Italy and Spain.

As processed by the authors: For nucleated cells, counts were estimated from reference gene primer amplification. TCRdb's table, derived via immunoSEQ multiplex PCR, lists solely in-frame clones and lacks some. From that table come the V and J calls and clone size; the DNA was used to work out D and trimming. The repertoire holds roughly 360,000 clones, with roughly four fifths as singletons. This clone was detected only a few times. The CDR3 has 14 residues. CDR1 is PRHDT, CDR2 FYEKMQ, per germline (reference sequence). V gave up 5 bases and J gave up 9 bases; unmatched junction bases: 9. The receptor's source is a human donor with acute or convalescent COVID-19. The donor label of this sample is uncertain. Sequenced sample: peripheral blood. V is TRBV13 and J is TRBJ1-4; 7 bases map to TRBD1. The CDR3 DNA is TGTGCCAGCAGCATTGGGACAGCCGGGAAAAAACTGTTTTTT. Its protein product is CASSIGTAGKKLFF.